This is a list of T cell receptor beta chains from one sample in a study of control samples from healthy donors and cancer patients. Using immunoSEQ multiplex PCR, the repertoire was profiled, and TCRdb retains in-frame clones only, with some absent. Counted here are some 130,000 clones, 91% occurring once; the ten biggest clones make up approximately 9%. The sample comprised blood. Receptors were obtained from a man between 18 and 35 years old in good health. Each CDR3 is given without its conserved first and last residue. The order of the fields is V gene, J gene, CDR3 protein.

>TRBV10-2|TRBJ1-4
ASSERTVNEKLF
>TRBV9|TRBJ2-3
ASSVVPAGAYTDTQY
>TRBV11-2|TRBJ1-2
ASSARDGWGYGYT
>TRBV9|TRBJ2-2
ASRVGGNTGELF
>TRBV7-9|TRBJ1-2
ASSLGGEGYT
>TRBV2|TRBJ2-2
ASSVNTGELF
>TRBV6-1|TRBJ2-5
ASSEGREETQY
>TRBV5-1|TRBJ2-7
ASSLGWGNSYEQY
>TRBV18|TRBJ1-2
ATRIANYGYT
>TRBV19|TRBJ2-7
ASSIMDRAYEQY
>TRBV18|TRBJ1-2
ASSPRGTGSYGYT
>TRBV30|TRBJ1-1
AWSVHGGNEAF
>TRBV4-1|TRBJ2-1
ASSQARESYNEQF
>TRBV2|TRBJ1-5
ASSEAASAQH
>TRBV2|TRBJ2-5
ASREGRGEETQY
>TRBV19|TRBJ1-2
ASKWGPRPNYGYT
>TRBV5-4|TRBJ1-2
ATGAPTVGNYGYT
>TRBV5-1|TRBJ2-1
ASSLGTGGNEQF
>TRBV4-2|TRBJ1-3
ASSQERGYSGNTIY
>TRBV7-9|TRBJ2-5
ASSLKRIQETQY
>TRBV10-2|TRBJ2-3
ASSVPGGTDTQY
>TRBV19|TRBJ1-4
ASRDRGGNEKLF
>TRBV6-5|TRBJ1-1
ATRNTEAF
>TRBV6-5|TRBJ2-7
ASSIFRQQSYEQY
>TRBV3-1/TRBV3-2|TRBJ2-1
ASSQRGSDEQF
>TRBV5-1|TRBJ2-7
ASSSPGTGLYEQY
>TRBV5-1|TRBJ2-3
ASSLEGQGADTQY
>TRBV6-5|TRBJ1-5
ASSSGQSYSNQPQH
>TRBV10-3|TRBJ1-4
AIGGAANEKLF
>TRBV27|TRBJ1-2
ASSSRDRGRGGYT
>TRBV11-3|TRBJ2-7
ASSLGGDYEQY
>TRBV9|TRBJ2-3
ASSETGTSATDTQY
>TRBV5-1|TRBJ2-5
ASSSDTQETQY
>TRBV19|TRBJ2-7
ASSIGQDSYEQY
>TRBV5-1|TRBJ2-5
ASSSEGALQETQY
>TRBV24-1|TRBJ2-5
ATSDGYQETQY
>TRBV2|TRBJ2-3
ASSFTGTDTQY
>TRBV7-9|TRBJ2-1
ASSLAGSFYNEQF
>TRBV7-3|TRBJ2-2
ASSLQGGDTGELF
>TRBV5-6|TRBJ2-7
ASSFGRLSYEQY
>TRBV7-9|TRBJ1-1
ASRGRPNTEAF
>TRBV6-1|TRBJ1-5
ASSEWGQGGQPQH
>TRBV7-3|TRBJ2-7
ASSLTGTGVYEQY
>TRBV10-1|TRBJ1-6
ASSAGDSPLH
>TRBV15|TRBJ2-3
ATSRDRGAFKTDTQY
>TRBV3-1/TRBV3-2|TRBJ2-1
ASSPGVANIRNEQF